The 8 T cell receptor beta chains in this list originate from one sample, sequenced in a study of spatial heterogeneity in lung cancer. From the 5' RACE reads, TCRdb called clonotypes with MiXCR, one entry per CDR3 protein. The sample carries roughly 7,000 distinct CDR3 sequences, about 3.3% recorded once. No antigen is known for these receptors. Study-wide results and limits: One measure, the expanded intratumoral alpha and beta TCR count, tracked tumor mutation counts.

Time point defined: sample taken at primary tumor resection. The sample here was lung tumor tissue, taken at surgery. All receptors derive from a male donor with early-stage non-small cell lung cancer.

In this sample, this clonotype turned up a few times. One base away lies a much larger clone, so this may be a sequencing read error. The V gene is TRBV6-1, the J gene TRBJ1-2; 7 nucleotides line up with TRBD1. The CDR3 consists of 14 residues. The germline gives CDR1 MNHNS, CDR2 SASEGT. The CDR3, as DNA: TGTGCCAGCAGGAGTGAAGGGACAGTAACCGGCTACAACTTC. It codes for CASRSEGTVTGYNF.

In its sample, this clonotype was seen many times. V usage is TRBV7-2 and J usage is TRBJ1-1, with 8 bases aligning to TRBD1. The junction had 9 bases not matched to a gene; V was cut back by 1 base and J by 5 bases. Germline V lookup: CDR1 SGHTA, CDR2 FQGNSA. CDR3 size: 16 residues. CDR3 bases: TGTGCCAGCAGCTTAGGGACAGGGTCTATGGGAACTGAAGCTTTCTTT. Its protein product is CASSLGTGSMGTEAFF.

The rearrangement joins TRBV12-3 or TRBV12-4 to TRBJ1-4; 8 nucleotides match TRBD1. Trimming removed 5 bases from V and 6 bases from J; junction bases left unmatched: 5. CDR3 length: 14 residues. For the CDR3, the DNA is TGTGCCAGCAGTCCCACGACAGGGGATGAAAAACTGTTTTTT. Amino acid sequence: CASSPTTGDEKLFF.

This clonotype appeared many times. The chain carries TRBV20-1 and TRBJ2-3, with 13 bases identical to TRBD2. The V gene end was trimmed by 0 bases and the J gene end by 1 base; junction bases not matched to a gene: 10. This CDR3 is built from 19 residues. Germline CDR1 is DFQATT and CDR2 is SNEGSKA (reference sequence). The CDR3 reads CSARDTLLAGGPGTDTQYF. CDR3 nucleotide sequence: TGCAGTGCTAGAGATACCCTACTAGCGGGGGGGCCGGGCACAGATACGCAGTATTTT.

This clonotype is labeled as medium-sized. The chain has TRBV6-5 and TRBJ1-2; 8 bases agree with TRBD1. The V gene's germline CDR1 is MNHEY and CDR2 SVGAGI. The ends lost 7 bases at V and 2 bases at J; junction bases unmatched: 9. The CDR3 contains 15 residues. This CDR3 is CASTFRGRGNYGYTF. CDR3 in DNA: TGTGCCAGCACCTTCAGGGGGCGAGGGAACTATGGCTACACCTTC.

This clonotype was counted many times. This chain joins TRBV28 and TRBJ1-2; tentatively, D is TRBD1 (6 bases). CDR3 size: 16 residues. Germline-derived CDR1 and CDR2 are MDHEN and SYDVKM. V lost 6 bases, J lost 1 base, and 18 bases lay in between. The chain's CDR3 is CASSYSGGKINYGYTF. The CDR3 DNA sequence: TGTGCCAGCAGCTATTCGGGGGGCAAGATTAACTATGGCTACACCTTC.

This clonotype has a handful of counts. The rearrangement joins TRBV5-6 to TRBJ1-1; 8 bases align to TRBD1. V gave up 3 bases and J gave up 1 base; unmatched junction bases: 14. CDR3 length: 18 amino acids. The germline CDR1 and CDR2 sequences are SGHDT and YYEEEE. The DNA of the CDR3 is TGTGCCAGCAGCTCCTACAGGGGGGAAGGACTAAGGAACACTGAAGCTTTCTTT. Its protein product is CASSSYRGEGLRNTEAFF.

Many counts were recorded for this clonotype. This chain uses TRBV12-5 with TRBJ2-1; 11 nucleotides line up with TRBD2. In germline, CDR1 is LGHNT, CDR2 FRNRAP. This CDR3 spans 18 amino acids. With V trimmed by 0 bases and J by 9 bases, 13 bases remained unmatched. CDR3 sequence: CASGLVGGDSGRAGEQFF. The CDR3 DNA reads TGTGCTAGTGGTTTGGTCGGGGGGGATAGCGGGAGGGCGGGTGAGCAGTTCTTC.